This is a list of T cell receptor beta chains from one sample in a study of blood T cell repertoires in COVID-19. Sequenced by immunoSEQ multiplex PCR; TCRdb stores in-frame clones only, minus some. The sample shows over 250,000 clones, less than 90% of them seen only once. Specimen: PBMCs or T cells enriched from blood (not recorded which). The receptors here all came from a woman aged 50 to 60 who had recovered from COVID-19. CDR3s include the opening cysteine and the closing phenylalanine or tryptophan. Fields, in order: V gene, J gene, D gene, clone size, CDR3 protein, CDR3 DNA. A D gene is named only where the DNA matches it firmly. Clone size is stated in some rows and not others, as once, few, many or a class when expanded.

>TRBV10-2|TRBJ2-1|TRBD2|NA
CASSSGRYNEQFF
TGCGCCAGCAGTAGCGGGAGATACAATGAGCAGTTCTTC
>TRBV4-1|TRBJ1-1|TRBD1|NA
CASSQSQTGGWVAFF
TGCGCCAGCAGCCAGAGTCAAACAGGGGGTTGGGTAGCTTTCTTT
>TRBV18|TRBJ2-5|TRBD1|NA
CASSPSGGRVETQYF
TGTGCCAGCTCACCATCAGGGGGTCGAGTGGAGACCCAGTACTTC
>TRBV11-1|TRBJ2-1|TRBD2|NA
CASSSGRYSYNEQFF
TGTGCCAGCAGCTCCGGGAGGTACTCCTACAATGAGCAGTTCTTC
>TRBV6-5|TRBJ1-2|NA|once
CASRRSGRANYGYTF
TGTGCCAGCAGACGATCCGGGAGAGCTAACTATGGCTACACCTTC
>TRBV2|TRBJ1-5|NA|once
CASSDENQPQHF
TGTGCCAGCAGTGATGAGAACCAGCCCCAGCATTTT
>TRBV18|TRBJ1-1|NA|NA
CASSPIPARDTEAFF
TGTGCCAGCTCACCCATACCAGCACGGGACACTGAAGCTTTCTTT
>TRBV7-6|TRBJ1-3|NA|NA
CASSPDYTSVSGNTIYF
TGTGCCAGCAGCCCCGACTACACGTCGGTCTCTGGAAACACCATATATTTT
>TRBV3-1/TRBV3-2|TRBJ1-2|NA|NA
CASSQGGGTSYGYTF
TGTGCCAGCAGCCAAGGAGGCGGGACCTCCTATGGCTACACCTTC
>TRBV11-2|TRBJ1-1|NA|NA
CASRPILAKFLNEAFF
TGTGCCAGCAGGCCAATTCTTGCTAAGTTTCTCAATGAAGCTTTCTTT
>TRBV9|TRBJ2-1|NA|NA
CASSASVGGRSYNEQFF
TGTGCCAGCAGCGCCTCCGTAGGGGGTAGGTCCTACAATGAGCAGTTCTTC
>TRBV2|TRBJ2-1|NA|NA
CASTTGLAVNNEQFF
TGTGCCAGCACCACCGGGCTAGCAGTAAACAATGAGCAGTTCTTC
>TRBV18|TRBJ2-2|NA|NA
CASSSFTGELFF
TGTGCCAGCTCATCCTTCACCGGGGAGCTGTTTTTT
>TRBV7-9|TRBJ2-7|NA|once
CASSAISRDSPYEQYF
TGTGCCAGCAGCGCCATCTCCCGGGACTCCCCCTACGAGCAGTACTTC
>TRBV30|TRBJ1-2|NA|NA
CAWTDTSGYTF
TGTGCCTGGACAGACACGTCCGGCTACACCTTC
>TRBV2|TRBJ1-6|TRBD1|NA
CASSEGQAASPLHF
TGTGCCAGCAGTGAGGGACAGGCGGCGAGTCCCCTCCACTTT
>TRBV18|TRBJ1-1|TRBD1|NA
CASSDLTGSLNTEAFF
TGTGCCAGCTCGGACCTGACAGGGAGTTTAAACACTGAAGCTTTCTTT
>TRBV27|TRBJ2-7|NA|NA
CASSPESQVHEQYF
TGTGCCAGCAGTCCGGAATCACAGGTGCACGAGCAGTACTTC
>TRBV29-1|TRBJ2-1|NA|NA
CSVVSPIEQFF
TGCAGCGTTGTTAGCCCCATTGAGCAGTTCTTC
>TRBV7-2|TRBJ2-7|NA|NA
CASSSQGFYEQYF
TGTGCCAGCAGCTCACAGGGTTTCTACGAGCAGTACTTC
>TRBV3-1/TRBV3-2|TRBJ1-1|TRBD1|once
CASSQEPWAGGTEAFF
TGTGCCAGCAGCCAAGAACCCTGGGCAGGGGGAACTGAAGCTTTCTTT
>TRBV30|TRBJ2-7|TRBD1|few
CAWSSGTGGFDEQYF
TGTGCCTGGAGTTCCGGGACAGGGGGCTTCGACGAGCAGTACTTC
>TRBV15|TRBJ2-3|NA|NA
CAIRSLTDTQYF
TGTGCCATCCGGAGCTTGACAGATACGCAGTATTTT
>TRBV9|TRBJ1-3|NA|many
CASSAPELGNTIYF
TGTGCCAGCAGCGCTCCCGAGCTGGGAAACACCATATATTTT
>TRBV6-5|TRBJ2-7|TRBD1|NA
CASSSRKLGPRGEQYF
TGTGCCAGCAGTTCCCGGAAGCTAGGCCCCAGGGGGGAGCAGTACTTC
>TRBV28|TRBJ1-3|NA|NA
CASRGRVLPGNTIYF
TGTGCCAGCAGGGGCAGGGTGTTGCCTGGAAACACCATATATTTT
>TRBV5-5|TRBJ2-1|NA|NA
CASTQAETEQFF
TGTGCCAGCACTCAAGCGGAGACGGAGCAGTTCTTC
>TRBV11-2|TRBJ2-2|TRBD2|NA
CASSSVLREGPTGELFF
TGTGCCAGCAGCTCGGTGCTACGGGAGGGCCCCACCGGGGAGCTGTTTTTT
>TRBV10-3|TRBJ2-2|NA|NA
CAISESAGNTGELFF
TGTGCCATCAGTGAGTCAGCCGGGAACACCGGGGAGCTGTTTTTT
>TRBV24-1|TRBJ2-2|TRBD1|once
CATSDSGQGESRELFF
TGTGCCACCAGTGACTCTGGACAGGGTGAGAGCAGGGAGCTGTTTTTT
>TRBV27|TRBJ2-1|NA|NA
CASRSRSDNEQFF
TGTGCCAGCAGATCCCGGAGCGACAATGAGCAGTTCTTC
>TRBV28|TRBJ1-5|TRBD1|NA
CASSPGDRVFQPQHF
TGTGCCAGCAGCCCGGGGGACAGGGTATTTCAGCCCCAGCATTTT
>TRBV9|TRBJ1-2|TRBD1|NA
CASSVYSTGGIYGYTF
TGTGCCAGCAGCGTATACTCGACAGGGGGGATCTATGGCTACACCTTC
>TRBV30|TRBJ1-4|TRBD1|NA
CAWSVEAQGDEKLFF
TGTGCCTGGAGTGTCGAAGCACAGGGGGATGAAAAACTGTTTTTT
>TRBV18|TRBJ1-5|TRBD1|NA
CASSQDRGGNQPQHF
TGTGCCAGCTCACAGGACAGGGGAGGCAATCAGCCCCAGCATTTT
>TRBV7-8|TRBJ1-1|NA|NA
CASSFREGVATEAFF
TGTGCCAGCAGTTTCAGGGAGGGGGTGGCCACTGAAGCTTTCTTT